One TCR beta chain is described in this entry. Its antigen is not known. The germline CDR1 and CDR2 sequences are SGHTA and FQGTGA. The CDR3 consists of 13 residues. V shed 2 bases and J shed 7 bases, with 8 bases lying between them. Clones were read by immunoSEQ multiplex PCR, and TCRdb kept only the in-frame ones, dropping some. The sample holds 950,000 to 1,200,000 clones, 60% to 80% seen once. The sample is drawn from a study of shared clonotypes between healthy human individuals. Study-level points and caveats: Generation of non-shared clonotypes was less probable than generation of clonotypes shared by all four donors. Clonotype sharing across several donors was observed for 5% to 6.5% of naive CD4 clonotypes.

Sequenced sample: memory CD4+ T cells from PBMCs. The subset is: CD45RA-negative fraction. This clonotype was sampled from a man aged 18 to 30 in good health. Some clones in this sample may be carry-over from other donors' samples. The rearrangement links TRBV7-3 to TRBJ2-2, with D perhaps TRBD1 (5 bases). CDR3 in DNA: TGTGCCAGCAGCTTAGTTCAGGGCGGGGAGCTGTTTTTT. Its protein is CASSLVQGGELFF.